Listed below are T cell receptor beta chains from one sample, sequenced in a study of T cells after yellow fever vaccination. TCRdb re-called the 5' RACE reads with MiXCR, one entry per CDR3 protein. The sample consists of hundreds of thousands of distinct CDR3 sequences, approximately 12% of them appearing once. The sequenced sample was PBMCs, obtained on the day of the yellow fever booster vaccination. The receptors were sampled from a man younger than 45 who received the YFV17D yellow fever vaccine. Both conserved end residues are part of each CDR3. A D gene is named only where the DNA matches it firmly. Size is omitted from some rows. Given values are once, few, many or a class for expanded clones.

abundance,j_gene,v_gene,d_gene,CDR3nt,CDR3aa
.,TRBJ2-7,TRBV7-2,.,TGTGCCAGCAGCCCGACCCCCGGGATGGGATACGAGCAGTACTTC,CASSPTPGMGYEQYF
.,TRBJ2-3,TRBV6-2/TRBV6-3,TRBD1,TGTGCCAGCACCCCCCCGACAGGGGGCGTAGATACGCAGTATTTT,CASTPPTGGVDTQYF
few,TRBJ2-7,TRBV11-2,TRBD2,TGTGCCAGCAGCCAGGGACTAGCGACGTCCTACGAGCAGTACTTC,CASSQGLATSYEQYF
few,TRBJ2-3,TRBV10-3,.,TGTGCCATCCAAGGAGAAACTAGCACAGATACGCAGTATTTT,CAIQGETSTDTQYF
.,TRBJ2-1,TRBV5-1,TRBD2,TGCGCCAGCACTTCTCTCGGGCTAGCGGGAACTCACGGGGAGGGCAATGAGCAGTTCTTC,CASTSLGLAGTHGEGNEQFF
.,TRBJ2-1,TRBV11-2,.,TGTGCCAGCAGCCCCAACCGGTGGGGGAGCTCCTACAATGAGCAGTTCTTC,CASSPNRWGSSYNEQFF
.,TRBJ2-5,TRBV20-1,TRBD1,TGCAGTGCCTCCGGGACAGGGCGGCAAGAGACCCAGTACTTC,CSASGTGRQETQYF
few,TRBJ2-7,TRBV20-1,.,TGCAGTGCTCAAGGGCAGGACTACTCCTACGAGCAGTACTTC,CSAQGQDYSYEQYF
.,TRBJ2-5,TRBV24-1,TRBD1,TGTGCCACCAGTGAGGGACAGGGAAGGATGTCCCGGGAGACCCAGTACTTC,CATSEGQGRMSRETQYF
few,TRBJ2-7,TRBV7-2,.,TGTGCCAGCAGCGACCCGAACTCCTACGAGCAGTACTTC,CASSDPNSYEQYF
many,TRBJ2-1,TRBV7-2,TRBD1,TGTGCCAGCAGCCGTCTCGCAGGGGGCAACTACAATGAGCAGTTCTTC,CASSRLAGGNYNEQFF
many,TRBJ2-1,TRBV7-9,.,TGTGCCAGCAGCCCAAAACTAGCCCGACGCTACAATGAGCAGTTCTTC,CASSPKLARRYNEQFF
few,TRBJ2-3,TRBV19,.,TGTGCCAGTAGTCAATGGACAGCTAGCACAGATACGCAGTATTTT,CASSQWTASTDTQYF
.,TRBJ2-7,TRBV7-9,.,TGTGCCAGCAGCTTAGCGAGGGGGGTTCCCCCCTACGAGCAGTACTTC,CASSLARGVPPYEQYF
few,TRBJ2-1,TRBV7-9,.,TGTGCCAGCAGCTTTCCCAGAGATCCGTTCTTC,CASSFPRDPFF
few,TRBJ2-2,TRBV5-1,.,TGCGCCAGCGGGCCCCAGCCTCAGAACACCGGGGAGCTGTTTTTT,CASGPQPQNTGELFF
.,TRBJ2-3,TRBV7-9,.,TGTGCCAGCAGCGCGGGTATTGATACGCAGTATTTT,CASSAGIDTQYF
.,TRBJ2-7,TRBV5-6,TRBD2,TGTGCCAGCAGCCTGCGGGAGGGCCCCTCCTACGAGCAGTACTTC,CASSLREGPSYEQYF
.,TRBJ2-1,TRBV29-1,.,TGCAGCGGGCAAGTCTCCTACAATGAGCAGTTCTTC,CSGQVSYNEQFF
.,TRBJ2-5,TRBV7-6,TRBD1,TGTGCCAGCAGCCCGAGACAGGGGGCGAGGAGAGAGACCCAGTACTTC,CASSPRQGARRETQYF
.,TRBJ2-7,TRBV7-9,.,TGTGCCAGCGGGGGTCTGAACGAGCAGTACTTC,CASGGLNEQYF
.,TRBJ2-1,TRBV12-3/TRBV12-4,TRBD2,TGTGCCAGCAGTTTGGGCAGGTGGGTTGCGGGAGAATCCTACAATGAGCAGTTCTTC,CASSLGRWVAGESYNEQFF
few,TRBJ2-7,TRBV7-2,TRBD1,TGTGCCAGCAGCCTCCAGGGGGCGGCGGAGCAGTACTTC,CASSLQGAAEQYF
many,TRBJ2-7,TRBV28,TRBD2,TGTGCCAGTCTTCGGGGGGTGAAACCCTACGAGCAGTACTTC,CASLRGVKPYEQYF
.,TRBJ2-3,TRBV5-6,TRBD1,TGTGCCAGCAGCGACAGGGGTATCGATACGCAGTATTTT,CASSDRGIDTQYF
.,TRBJ2-2,TRBV3-1,.,TGTGCCAGCAGCAAACTAGAGGCCGGGGAGCTGTTTTTT,CASSKLEAGELFF
.,TRBJ2-7,TRBV30,TRBD2,TGTGCCTGGAGCTCTCAGGCGGGAGCTAGGGGCGAGCAGTACTTC,CAWSSQAGARGEQYF
few,TRBJ2-1,TRBV21-1,.,TGTGCCCCGGCCGGGGGAAGCTCCTACAATGAGCAGTTCTTC,CAPAGGSSYNEQFF
.,TRBJ2-7,TRBV20-1,TRBD2,TGCAGTGCTAGAGCGGGAGGGCCGAGCGAGCAGTACTTC,CSARAGGPSEQYF
.,TRBJ2-3,TRBV5-1,.,TGCGCCAGCAGCTTAAGCCGGGACACAAGCACAGATACGCAGTATTTT,CASSLSRDTSTDTQYF
few,TRBJ2-1,TRBV21-1,.,TGTGCCAGCAGCAGACTACTAGCGGGAGGGTACGGTGAGCAGTTCTTC,CASSRLLAGGYGEQFF
few,TRBJ1-6,TRBV5-1,.,TGCGCCAGCAGCTTGGCATCGGGGGTTCATGATCCCCTCCACTTT,CASSLASGVHDPLHF
few,TRBJ2-7,TRBV7-2,TRBD2,TGTGCCAGCAGCCCGTCGGCGGGAGCGGGTTTCTACGAGCAGTACTTC,CASSPSAGAGFYEQYF
few,TRBJ1-3,TRBV10-3,.,TGTGCCATCAGTCCGGTGGCCTCTGGAAACACCATATATTTT,CAISPVASGNTIYF
.,TRBJ2-7,TRBV6-2/TRBV6-3,TRBD1,TGTGCCAGCAGGACCCGGGACAGGGCTATTTCGAACTCAGACGAGCAGTACTTC,CASRTRDRAISNSDEQYF
few,TRBJ2-5,TRBV7-9,.,TGTGCCAGCAGCTTGGCGACAGGTTTCCAAGAGACCCAGTACTTC,CASSLATGFQETQYF
.,TRBJ2-2,TRBV7-9,.,TGTGCCAGCAGCTTAGCGGAGGGGGGCTCCGGGGAGCTGTTTTTT,CASSLAEGGSGELFF
.,TRBJ1-1,TRBV6-1,.,TGTGCCAGCAGTCTCACATATACCTTCGACACTGAAGCTTTCTTT,CASSLTYTFDTEAFF
.,TRBJ2-3,TRBV19,.,TGTGCCAGTAGTATGTCCCTCCCAGATACGCAGTATTTT,CASSMSLPDTQYF
.,TRBJ2-7,TRBV27,.,TGTGCCAGCAGGCCTTCCTATGGGACAAGTGGGGGGGCCTACGAGCAGTACTTC,CASRPSYGTSGGAYEQYF
few,TRBJ1-4,TRBV4-3,.,TGCGCCAGCAGCCAAGACCAACAGGCCCCATATGAAAAACTGTTTTTT,CASSQDQQAPYEKLFF
.,TRBJ1-5,TRBV7-8,TRBD1,TGTGCCAGCAGCTCGACAGGGAGGAGGGATAGCAATCAGCCCCAGCATTTT,CASSSTGRRDSNQPQHF
.,TRBJ2-7,TRBV7-2,.,TGTGCCAGCAGCTATAATCAGGGCCCCTACGAGCAGTACTTC,CASSYNQGPYEQYF
few,TRBJ2-5,TRBV6-2/TRBV6-3,TRBD2,TGTGCCAGCAGACGCCCGGGACTAGCGGGACAAGAGACCCAGTACTTC,CASRRPGLAGQETQYF
few,TRBJ2-1,TRBV18,TRBD1,TGTGCCAGCTCACCGACCACAGGGGTCGCCTTAGATGAGCAGTTCTTC,CASSPTTGVALDEQFF
few,TRBJ2-1,TRBV7-2,.,TGTGCCAGCAGCTTAGAAGGGCCGGATGAGCAGTTCTTC,CASSLEGPDEQFF
few,TRBJ1-2,TRBV20-1,.,TGCAGTGCTAGAAAACAGGGAGGAGATGGCTACACCTTC,CSARKQGGDGYTF
.,TRBJ2-3,TRBV10-3,.,TGTGCCATCAGTGACCCTTGGGATGGGAATACAGATACGCAGTATTTT,CAISDPWDGNTDTQYF
.,TRBJ2-3,TRBV4-3,TRBD2,TGCGCCAGCAGCCAACTGCTAGCGGGATCCACAGATACGCAGTATTTT,CASSQLLAGSTDTQYF
.,TRBJ2-2,TRBV7-2,.,TGTGCCAGCAGGCTTAGAAGGGGAGGCGGGGAGCTGTTTTTT,CASRLRRGGGELFF